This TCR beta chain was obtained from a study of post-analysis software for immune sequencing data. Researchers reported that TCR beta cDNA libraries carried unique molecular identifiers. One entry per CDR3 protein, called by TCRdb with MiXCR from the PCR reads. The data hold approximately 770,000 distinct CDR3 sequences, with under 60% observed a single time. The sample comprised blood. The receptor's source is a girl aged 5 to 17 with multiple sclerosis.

CDR3 in amino acids: CASTHRGGANVLTF. In DNA, the CDR3 is TGTGCCAGCACACACCGCGGTGGGGCCAACGTCCTGACTTTC. The gene calls are TRBV7-6 and TRBJ2-6; no clear D gene. The CDR3 extends over 14 amino acids. Looked up from germline, CDR1 is SGHVS and CDR2 is FNYEAQ. The V and J ends lost 7 bases and 3 bases respectively, with 10 bases between them.